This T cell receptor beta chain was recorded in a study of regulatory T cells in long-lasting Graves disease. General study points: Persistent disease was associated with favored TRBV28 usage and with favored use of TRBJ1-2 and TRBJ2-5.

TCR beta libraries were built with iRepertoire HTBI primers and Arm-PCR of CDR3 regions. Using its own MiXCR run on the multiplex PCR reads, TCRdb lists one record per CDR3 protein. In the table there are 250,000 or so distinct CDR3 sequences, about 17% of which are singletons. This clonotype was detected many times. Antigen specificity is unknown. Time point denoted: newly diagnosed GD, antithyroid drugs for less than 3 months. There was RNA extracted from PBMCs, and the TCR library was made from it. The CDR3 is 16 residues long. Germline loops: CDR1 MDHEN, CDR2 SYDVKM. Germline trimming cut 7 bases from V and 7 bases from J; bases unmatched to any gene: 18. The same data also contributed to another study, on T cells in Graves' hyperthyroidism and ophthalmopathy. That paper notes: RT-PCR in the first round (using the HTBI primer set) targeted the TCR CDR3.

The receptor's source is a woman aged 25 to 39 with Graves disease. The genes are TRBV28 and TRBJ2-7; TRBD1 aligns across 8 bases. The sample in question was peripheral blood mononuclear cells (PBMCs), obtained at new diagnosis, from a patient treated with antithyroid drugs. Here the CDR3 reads CASTLTGGQGADEQYF. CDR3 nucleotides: TGTGCCAGCACCCTCACGGGTGGGCAGGGGGCGGATGAGCAGTACTTC.